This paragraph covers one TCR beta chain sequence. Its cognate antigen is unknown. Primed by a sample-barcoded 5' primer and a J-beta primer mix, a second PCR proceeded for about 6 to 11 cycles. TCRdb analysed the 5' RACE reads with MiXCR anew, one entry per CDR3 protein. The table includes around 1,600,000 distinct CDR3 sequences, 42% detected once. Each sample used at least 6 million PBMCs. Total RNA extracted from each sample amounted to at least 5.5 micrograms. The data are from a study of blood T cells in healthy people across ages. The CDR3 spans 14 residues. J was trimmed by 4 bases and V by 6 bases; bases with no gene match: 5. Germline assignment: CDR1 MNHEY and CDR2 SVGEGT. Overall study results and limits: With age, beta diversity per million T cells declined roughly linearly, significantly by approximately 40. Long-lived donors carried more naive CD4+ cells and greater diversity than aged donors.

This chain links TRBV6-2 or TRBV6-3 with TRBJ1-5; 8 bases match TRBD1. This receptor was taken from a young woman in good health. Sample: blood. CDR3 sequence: CASRETGANQPQHF. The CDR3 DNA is TGTGCCAGCAGGGAGACAGGGGCGAATCAGCCCCAGCATTTT.